This T cell receptor beta chain was recovered during a study of blood T cell repertoires in COVID-19 (TCRdb year 2020). As for the study more broadly: Samples from collaborators originated in the United States, Italy and Spain and spanned both the acute and convalescent phases of COVID-19. The prospective study material was composed of cDNA or gDNA derived from T cells, B-cell-depleted T cells, or PBMCs. The dataset comprised deeply sampled blood TCRbeta repertoires from subjects exposed to, actively infected with, or recovered from COVID-19. The repertoires were made available in a free public database intended to serve as a resource for research on the immune response to SARS-CoV-2. Samples were obtained from the ongoing ImmuneRACE study (first 160 participants) and from 1,254 subjects provided by 6 global collaborators. A de-identified subject ID, COVID-19 status, age in years and sex were almost always included in the sample metadata. HLA class I and class II types, where available, came from metadata supplied by the sample provider rather than from assay-based typing. Broader findings and caveats from the paper: The quantity of clinical and demographic metadata differed by source and by participant and was supplied without curation.

TCRbeta CDR3 regions were amplified from genomic DNA by means of the immunoSEQ Assay, a bias-controlled multiplex PCR. Processing in the source paper ran as follows. The number of nucleated cells in each sample was estimated from the amplification of reference gene primers within the assay. Sequence reads were collapsed and filtered to measure the absolute abundance of every unique TCRbeta CDR3 rearrangement. For each sample, productive Simpson clonality was calculated as the square root of Simpson's diversity index across productive rearrangements. In its TCRdb copy, this immuneACCESS table keeps in-frame sequences only and misses some clones. Where compared with another copy, unresolved V genes explain less than half of these, and the others have no known cause. That table supplies the V and J calls and clone size; D and trimming were determined from the DNA. For this sample the table gives some 70,000 clones, of which around four fifths were detected only once. The top ten hold about 1.9% of the sample.

The sample holds a few counts of this clone. The specificity of this receptor is unknown. The sample holds no much larger clone one base away, and base qualities are not on file. V ends up 0 bases short and J 1 base short, with an unmatched junction base count of 5. The CDR3, cysteine through phenylalanine, is 16 amino acids long. The only DNA kept is the CDR3, 48 bases in frame from the first base. CDR1 and CDR2 are drawn from the germline V gene: SGHDT, YYEEEE. Collaborating institutions collected whole blood in K2EDTA tubes following their own protocols. For TCRbeta analysis, collaborators shipped samples as frozen whole blood, isolated PBMCs, or DNA extracted from either of those sample types.

The sequence was obtained from a woman aged 60-70 years with acute or convalescent COVID-19. This receptor chain uses TRBV5-6 and TRBJ1-1, with TRBD1 identical over 8 junction bases. The sequenced sample consisted of peripheral blood. Read as DNA, the sequence is TGTGCCAGCAGCTTGGACCCCAGGGGGCCGAACACTGAAGCTTTCTTT. Its protein product is CASSLDPRGPNTEAFF.